The sequence of this T cell receptor beta chain was determined in a study of beta chain features in type 1 diabetes. Study results and limitations: Type 1 diabetes patients had moderately but significantly shorter TCRB CDR3s in all four CD4+ subsets. TCRB repertoires of naive, central memory and Treg cells appeared more similar among patients than among healthy donors. Any role of HLA type in TCRB rearrangement remained unresolved here. Fewer junction insertions and more nucleotide deletions appeared in type 1 diabetes patients.

The V gene's germline CDR1 is SGDLS and CDR2 YYNGEE. Germline trimming cut 4 bases from V and 3 bases from J; bases unmatched to any gene: 1. This CDR3 comprises 13 residues. Every isolated RNA sample was fully reverse transcribed, so sequencing captured expressed TCRB transcripts. Method: immunoSEQ multiplex PCR; TCRdb's copy keeps in-frame clones and lacks some. In the table there are around 280,000 clones, around 7.3% of which are singletons. This clone came up a few times. Its specificity is unknown. This sequence joins TRBV9 and TRBJ2-7; TRBD2 agrees at 10 bases. Sequencing was done on a sample of central memory CD4+ T cells from blood. This sequence was found in a woman under 30 in good health. CDR3 in DNA: TGTGCCAGCAGCCCTAGCGGGAGCTACGAGCAGTACTTC. The encoded protein is CASSPSGSYEQYF.